This passage covers 30 T cell receptor beta chains from one sample sequenced in a study of response to subunit inactivated influenza vaccine. From the RT-PCR reads, TCRdb called clonotypes with MiXCR, one entry per CDR3 protein. The profile shows a few hundred thousand distinct CDR3 sequences, about 11% of them singletons. These same records also appear under a second study, on T cells expressing NK-cell markers. From that report: Making the TCR beta cDNA relied on 5'RACE template switching with UMIs.

Source: PBMCs from blood, taken on the day of vaccination. These receptors all come from a man aged 45-60 years who received an inactivated influenza vaccine.

The chain links TRBV7-8 to TRBJ2-3; weak D call: TRBD2 (7 bases). The germline V gene encodes CDR1 SGHVS and CDR2 FQNEAQ. This CDR3 has 18 amino acids. V was pared by 4 bases and J by 6 bases, with 26 bases between. The CDR3 is CASSSTWVRGGAGDTQYF. CDR3 nucleotides: TGTGCCAGCAGCTCCACCTGGGTTAGGGGGGGGGCTGGCGATACGCAGTATTTT.

This clonotype has only a few counts. CDR3 sequence reads: CASSQDSGGWETQYF. The CDR3 nucleotides read TGCGCCAGCAGCCAAGATTCAGGGGGTTGGGAGACCCAGTACTTC. The genes are TRBV4-1 and TRBJ2-5, with 7 bases matching TRBD1. From germline, CDR1 is MGHRA and CDR2 YSYEKL. The CDR3 is 15 amino acids. Trimming removed 0 bases from V and 5 bases from J; junction bases left unmatched: 6.

The V call is TRBV5-5, the J call TRBJ2-1, with TRBD1 as a possible D gene (6 bases). From germline, CDR1 is SGHKS and CDR2 YYEKEE (reference sequence). With 0 bases removed from V and 7 bases from J, the gap between germline ends came to 14 bases. CDR3 length: 15 residues. The CDR3 sequence is CASSLGRPGANEQFF. The DNA of the CDR3 is TGTGCCAGCAGCTTGGGGAGGCCAGGGGCTAATGAGCAGTTCTTC.

CDR3 coding DNA: TGTGCCAGCAGTTTTCGAGGGTTCGTCTCCTACGAGCAGTACTTC. Amino acid sequence: CASSFRGFVSYEQYF. This chain links TRBV28 with TRBJ2-7, with a weak D call TRBD2 (5 bases). Germline CDR1 MDHEN, CDR2 SYDVKM. Deletions cut 3 bases from V and 0 bases from J, with 12 bases between. This CDR3 is 15 amino acids long. The entire variable domain, with the rest obtained from reference TRBV28 and TRBJ2-7, is as follows: DVKVTQSSRYLVKRTGEKVFLECVQDMDHENMFWYRQDPGLGLRLIYFSYDVKMKEKGDIPEGYSVSREKKERFSLILESASTNQTSMYLCASSFRGFVSYEQYFGPGTRLTVT.

The V and J genes are TRBV29-1 and TRBJ2-7; tentative D call: TRBD1 (6 bases). This CDR3 has 13 residues. Trimming stripped 3 bases from V and 5 bases from J, with 14 bases between. The germline CDR1 and CDR2 sequences are SQVTM and ANQGSEA. The DNA for the CDR3 is TGCAGCGTTGATTTGTCCCCAGGGGACGAGCAGTACTTC. Its translation is CSVDLSPGDEQYF.

This clonotype was seen many times. The V gene is TRBV5-1, the J gene TRBJ2-3; 12 bases fit TRBD2. This CDR3 contains 15 residues. Germline V gives CDR1 SGHRS, CDR2 YFSETQ. Trimming took 5 bases from V and 4 from J; bases not matched to a gene: 5. The CDR3 DNA sequence: TGCGCCAGCAGATGGACTAGCGGGGCGGCAGATACGCAGTATTTT. Translated: CASRWTSGAADTQYF.

The chain carries TRBV11-2 and TRBJ2-6, with a weak D call TRBD1 (5 bases). The CDR3 runs 19 residues. From germline, CDR1 is SGHAT and CDR2 FQNNGV. Between the trimmed V and J ends, which lost 5 bases and 0 bases, there was a span of 20 bases. CDR3 in amino acids: CASSTIRQWLSSGANVLTF. The CDR3 DNA is TGTGCCAGCAGCACCATTAGACAGTGGCTTAGCTCTGGGGCCAACGTCCTGACTTTC.

The J gene is TRBJ1-5, the V gene TRBV20-1, with D maybe TRBD1 (5 bases). V was trimmed by 5 bases and J by 4 bases, leaving 9 bases between them. The germline V gene has CDR1 DFQATT and CDR2 SNEGSKA (reference sequence). CDR3 length: 12 residues. CDR3 nucleotides: TGCAGTGCTCTGCAGGGAAATCAGCCCCAGCATTTT. This sequence encodes CSALQGNQPQHF.

In its sample, this clonotype was seen a few times. The rearrangement uses TRBV11-1 and TRBJ2-5; a weak D match, TRBD1 (5 bases). Germline loops: CDR1 SGHAT, CDR2 FQDESV (reference sequence). The CDR3 contains 15 residues. Trimming took off 1 base at V and 3 bases at J, with 12 bases between the two ends. The CDR3 bases are TGTGCCAGCAGCTTAGTCCCGACAGAAGAAGAGACCCAGTACTTC. This sequence encodes CASSLVPTEEETQYF.

J is TRBJ2-2 and V is TRBV7-9, with no clear D. This CDR3 has 11 residues. Trimming removed 11 bases at V and 2 bases at J, with 6 bases between. Germline V gene sequence: CDR1 SEHNR, CDR2 FQNEAQ (reference sequence). The CDR3 coding sequence is TGTGCCGTTAGCAACACCGGGGAGCTGTTTTTT. Translating gives CAVSNTGELFF.

The chain carries TRBV28 and TRBJ2-3, with TRBD1 identical over 7 bases. The V segment lost 8 bases and the J segment 4 bases; nucleotides outside the gene matches: 12. The length of the CDR3 is 15 residues. Looked up from germline, CDR1 is MDHEN and CDR2 is SYDVKM. The CDR3 region is CASGRQGRSPDTQYF. The CDR3 coding sequence is TGTGCCAGCGGCAGACAGGGCAGATCCCCAGATACGCAGTATTTT.

This clonotype occurred many times. The J gene is TRBJ2-3, the V gene TRBV3-1; D gene uncertain. CDR3 length equals 12 residues. Germline-derived CDR1 and CDR2 are LGHDT and YNNKEL (reference sequence). The V gene lost 1 base and the J gene lost 6 bases, with 5 bases spanning the gap. In DNA form, the CDR3 reads TGTGCCAGCAGCCAAGTCAGCGATACGCAGTATTTT. Residues: CASSQVSDTQYF.

The gene calls are TRBV5-5 and TRBJ1-1, with TRBD1 as a possible D gene (5 bases). Germline V gene lookup returns CDR1 SGHKS and CDR2 YYEKEE (reference sequence). There are 14 residues in the CDR3. Trimming removed 4 bases at V and 3 bases at J, with 13 bases between. The CDR3 DNA sequence: TGTGCCAGCAGCGGATATTTCAGGGACACTGAAGCTTTCTTT. It codes for CASSGYFRDTEAFF.

The count of this clonotype is one. The CDR3 coding sequence is TGTGCCTGGACTACAGGGGTTGAGCAGTACTTC. This sequence encodes CAWTTGVEQYF. The chain employs TRBV30 and TRBJ2-7; 7 bases fit TRBD1. Unmatched junction bases numbered 4, after V lost 4 bases and J lost 7 bases. The CDR3 is made up of 11 amino acids. CDR1 and CDR2 (germline): GTSNPN, SVGIG (reference sequence).

This clonotype was seen a few times. The gene calls are TRBV12-3 or TRBV12-4 and TRBJ2-1; D might be TRBD2 (5 bases). This CDR3 contains 14 residues. The germline V and J ends were trimmed by 11 bases and 7 bases, with 21 bases remaining between them. In DNA form, the CDR3 reads TGTGCCGTAAACACCGAACGTCGAGGGAATGAGCAGTTCTTC. This codes for CAVNTERRGNEQFF.

This clonotype was seen more than once but under ten times. This chain connects TRBV11-2 to TRBJ1-1, with 7 positions matching TRBD1. Germline CDR1 and CDR2: SGHAT and FQNNGV. V shed 5 bases, J shed 4 bases, and the junction held 22 bases outside the gene matches. This CDR3 spans 19 amino acids. CDR3 region: CASSEPDGTEGRTGTEAFF. DNA for the CDR3: TGTGCCAGCAGCGAACCGGACGGGACAGAGGGCAGGACAGGCACTGAAGCTTTCTTT.

This clonotype was counted at least ten times. The V call is TRBV27, the J call TRBJ1-6; D is undetermined. The germline V gene encodes CDR1 MNHEY and CDR2 SMNVEV (reference sequence). The V end lost 5 bases, the J end lost 7 bases, and 9 bases lay between the germline ends. This CDR3 comprises 13 residues. In DNA form, the CDR3 reads TGTGCCAGCAGTAACGCGGCAAATTCACCCCTCCACTTT. This encodes CASSNAANSPLHF.

The J gene is TRBJ2-5, the V gene TRBV7-2, with D perhaps given as TRBD1 or TRBD2 (5 bases each). V lost 0 bases and J lost 5, with 16 bases in between. This CDR3 has 16 residues. Germline V lookup: CDR1 SGHTA, CDR2 FQGNSA. The CDR3 reads CASSLARGRTSETQYF. CDR3 bases: TGTGCCAGCAGCTTAGCCCGGGGCAGGACAAGTGAGACCCAGTACTTC.

This chain's CDR3 is CASSPPPGVQQTQYF. The CDR3, as DNA: TGTGCCAGCTCACCCCCTCCGGGGGTTCAACAGACCCAGTACTTC. The genes are TRBV18 and TRBJ2-5, with a weak D call TRBD2 (6 bases). CDR1 is KGHSH, CDR2 LQKENI, per germline. The CDR3 is 15 residues long. The ends were cut back, 3 bases at V and 6 bases at J, with 17 bases in the middle. The full variable domain, completed using reference TRBV18 and TRBJ2-5, is NAGVMQNPRHLVRRRGQEARLRCSPMKGHSHVYWYRQLPEEGLKFMVYLQKENIIDESGMPKERFSAEFPKEGPSILRIQQVVRGDSAAYFCASSPPPGVQQTQYFGPGTRLLVL.

The chain has TRBV20-1 and TRBJ1-6; TRBD1 aligns across 10 bases. This CDR3 has 17 amino acids. Germline V gene sequence: CDR1 DFQATT, CDR2 SNEGSKA (reference sequence). V lost 1 base and J lost 9; bases outside the gene matches: 12. As DNA, the CDR3 is TGCAGTGCTAGAGTCCCCCACGGGCGGGACAGGGGTTCACCCCTCCACTTT. As protein: CSARVPHGRDRGSPLHF.

The chain employs TRBV5-4 and TRBJ2-3; 8 bases line up with TRBD2. CDR1 is SGHNT, CDR2 YYREEE, per germline (reference sequence). The CDR3 is 16 residues long. V lost 4 bases and J lost 2; bases outside the gene matches: 9. Here the CDR3 DNA reads TGTGCCAGCAGCACCCGGCTAGCGGGCCCCACAGATACGCAGTATTTT. It codes for CASSTRLAGPTDTQYF.

V gene TRBV7-2 combines with J gene TRBJ2-2; possibly TRBD1 for D (6 bases). Looked up from germline, CDR1 is SGHTA and CDR2 is FQGNSA. V dropped 2 bases and J dropped 2 bases, with 15 bases sitting between them. There are 17 residues in the CDR3. The CDR3 sequence: CASSLWAGTSNTGELFF. DNA for the CDR3: TGTGCCAGCAGCTTATGGGCAGGGACATCCAACACCGGGGAGCTGTTTTTT.

V is TRBV18 and J is TRBJ2-5; TRBD2 is a possible D gene (6 bases). V was shortened by 1 base and J by 7 bases, with 13 bases between the two germline ends. The germline V gene encodes CDR1 KGHSH and CDR2 LQKENI. This CDR3 region has 14 residues. CDR3: CASSPRDGGATQYF. The CDR3 coding sequence is TGTGCCAGCTCACCACGGGACGGGGGAGCGACCCAGTACTTC.

This clonotype has ten or more counts. The chain couples TRBV11-2 to TRBJ1-3; D remains ambiguous. V was shortened by 5 bases and J by 0 bases, with 8 bases between the two germline ends. Germline values: CDR1 SGHAT, CDR2 FQNNGV. The length of the CDR3 is 14 residues. Written as DNA, the CDR3 is TGTGCCAGCAGCCGAGATAACTCTGGAAACACCATATATTTT. Its protein is CASSRDNSGNTIYF.

This sequence joins TRBV2 and TRBJ2-7, with 7 positions matching TRBD2. The V segment lost 11 bases and the J segment 2 bases; nucleotides outside the gene matches: 12. There are 14 residues in the CDR3. Germline CDR1 and CDR2: SNHLY and FYNNEI. DNA for the CDR3: TGTGCCTCTCACCACACCGGACTAGCCTACGAGCAGTACTTC. It codes for CASHHTGLAYEQYF.

The CDR3, as DNA: TGCAGTGCTAGAGATTATCTAGCGGGCAACAATGAGCAGTTCTTC. This codes for CSARDYLAGNNEQFF. J is TRBJ2-1 and V is TRBV20-1; 8 positions agree with TRBD2. This CDR3 has 15 residues. Germline V gives CDR1 DFQATT, CDR2 SNEGSKA (reference sequence). Unmatched junction bases numbered 6, after V lost 0 bases and J lost 5 bases.

Comments on this clonotype: A clone one base away is much larger, so this may be a read error. The V gene is TRBV11-2, the J gene TRBJ1-1; D is unresolved. This CDR3 contains 16 residues. Trimming removed 0 bases at V and 2 bases at J, with 13 bases between. The germline V gene has CDR1 SGHAT and CDR2 FQNNGV. CDR3 coding DNA: TGTGCCAGCAGCTTAGAATGGTCTCATATCAACACTGAAGCTTTCTTT. Translated: CASSLEWSHINTEAFF.

In its sample, this clonotype was seen a few times. The V and J genes are TRBV12-3 or TRBV12-4 and TRBJ1-5; tentative D call: TRBD1 (5 bases). V was trimmed by 1 base and J by 1 base, leaving 11 bases between them. The CDR3 totals 16 residues. The CDR3 region is CASSLEVGASNQPQHF. Here the CDR3 DNA reads TGTGCCAGCAGTTTAGAGGTTGGGGCAAGCAATCAGCCCCAGCATTTT.

The V gene is TRBV7-3, the J gene TRBJ2-2; TRBD1 matches 8 bases. The germline V gene encodes CDR1 SGHTA and CDR2 FQGTGA. This CDR3 is built from 17 residues. Trimming removed 5 bases from V and 5 bases from J; junction bases left unmatched: 13. The CDR3 region has the DNA TGTGCCAGCAGCGAGTACCCCCGGACAGGGAAGACCGGGGAGCTGTTTTTT. Its protein product is CASSEYPRTGKTGELFF.

The rearrangement uses TRBV7-9 and TRBJ2-1; 9 bases match TRBD2. The CDR3 contains 16 residues. Germline-derived CDR1 and CDR2 are SEHNR and FQNEAQ (reference sequence). Trimming removed 5 bases from V and 7 bases from J; junction bases left unmatched: 12. CDR3 nucleotides: TGTGCCAGCAGCGCCCCCCTGGGCGGGAGGGGTAATGAGCAGTTCTTC. It yields the protein CASSAPLGGRGNEQFF.